The next 7 T cell receptor beta chains were all read from a single sample in a study of blood T cell repertoires in COVID-19. Clones were sequenced by immunoSEQ multiplex PCR, and TCRdb holds only the in-frame ones, with some missing. The table has around 150,000 clones, about 80% seen once; the top ten hold about 3.4%. Specimen: PBMCs or T cells enriched from blood (not recorded which). The receptors originated from a woman aged 55-69 years who had recovered from COVID-19.

The chain couples TRBV27 to TRBJ1-2; possibly TRBD1 for D (5 bases). This CDR3 is 12 amino acids long. Per germline, CDR1 MNHEY and CDR2 SMNVEV (reference sequence). V lost 8 bases to trimming and J lost 4 bases, with 11 bases between them. The CDR3 is CASRGSGYGYTF. The CDR3, as DNA: TGTGCCAGCCGGGGGAGCGGCTATGGCTACACCTTC.

This chain joins TRBV2 and TRBJ2-7, with 9 bases matching TRBD1. After removal of 6 bases from V and 4 bases from J, the junction contained 7 bases not matched to a gene. Germline CDR1 and CDR2: SNHLY and FYNNEI. The CDR3 loop spans 14 amino acids. CDR3 residues: CASREYRGLYEQYF. In nucleotides, the CDR3 is TGTGCCAGCAGGGAATACAGGGGGCTGTACGAGCAGTACTTC.

The chain joins TRBV27 to TRBJ2-3, with D possibly matching TRBD2 (6 bases). This CDR3 is 16 amino acids long. Germline CDR1 is MNHEY and CDR2 is SMNVEV (reference sequence). V was pared by 5 bases and J by 4 bases, with 19 bases between. In nucleotides, the CDR3 is TGTGCCAGCAGTGTTTCACTAGCAATAAGCCCAGATACGCAGTATTTT. Protein product: CASSVSLAISPDTQYF.

The chain carries TRBV19 and TRBJ1-5, with a tentative D call TRBD1 (5 bases). CDR1 is LNHDA and CDR2 is SQIVND in the germline V gene (reference sequence). The CDR3 has 13 residues. The germline V and J ends were trimmed by 9 bases and 2 bases, with 11 bases remaining between them. In nucleotides, the CDR3 is TGTGCCAGCCGTGGGGGGGGCAATCAGCCCCAGCATTTT. Encoded protein: CASRGGGNQPQHF.

V is TRBV5-1 and J is TRBJ1-1, with 7 positions matching TRBD1. V was clipped by 7 bases and J by 4 bases; unmatched bases: 19. CDR3 length: 17 amino acids. Germline V lookup: CDR1 SGHRS, CDR2 YFSETQ. CDR3: CASSSARQGKLGTEAFF. DNA for the CDR3: TGCGCCAGCTCTTCGGCGAGACAGGGAAAGTTGGGCACTGAAGCTTTCTTT.

This chain links TRBV5-1 with TRBJ2-1; weak D call: TRBD2 (5 bases). Trimming took 4 bases from V and 8 from J, leaving 13 bases between them. The CDR3 runs to 13 residues. Germline V CDR1 and CDR2: SGHRS, YFSETQ. The CDR3 spells CASSHRGWDEQFF. The CDR3 region has the DNA TGCGCCAGCAGCCATCGAGGGTGGGATGAGCAGTTCTTC.

V gene TRBV5-1 combines with J gene TRBJ1-4; TRBD1 matches at 8 bases. Germline CDR1 SGHRS, CDR2 YFSETQ. J was trimmed by 8 bases and V by 2 bases; bases with no gene match: 8. The CDR3 runs 15 residues. The CDR3 coding sequence is TGCGCCAGCAGCTTCATCAGGGGGCGCGGAGAAAAACTGTTTTTT. Translation gives CASSFIRGRGEKLFF.